The text below deals with one TCR beta chain. Libraries were prepared by immunoSEQ multiplex PCR; TCRdb keeps only in-frame clonotypes and omits some of them. The repertoire includes 200,000 to 250,000 clones, approximately 83% of them detected once, and around 7.2% sits in the top ten. The data belong to a study of blood T cell repertoires in COVID-19. The specimen was peripheral blood. The source is a woman in her fifties or sixties with acute or convalescent COVID-19.

The CDR3 DNA reads as TGTGCCAGCAGCCAAGGGACAGGGGGCCCCTACGAGCAGTACTTC. Translation gives CASSQGTGGPYEQYF. The chain carries TRBV14 and TRBJ2-7; 11 nucleotides match TRBD1. This CDR3 region has 15 residues. J was trimmed by 2 bases and V by 1 base; bases with no gene match: 1. The V gene's germline CDR1 is SGHDN and CDR2 FVKESK.